This T cell receptor (beta chain) comes out of a study of T cell changes during pregnancy in multiple sclerosis. V was pared by 1 base and J by 5 bases, with 8 bases of the junction left unmatched. CDR1 and CDR2 from the germline V gene are SGHTA and FQGNSA. The CDR3 extends over 16 amino acids. Here immunoSEQ multiplex PCR was the method, and the copy in TCRdb shows in-frame clones only, minus some. The table records 85,000 to 110,000 clones, around 91% of them present only once. The receptor's source is a female donor with multiple sclerosis, enrolled in a pregnancy study. The material sequenced was peripheral blood, taken after pregnancy. The chain combines TRBV7-2 with TRBJ2-5; 9 positions match TRBD2. The CDR3 reads CASSLDFSGGRETQYF. In DNA form, the CDR3 reads TGTGCCAGCAGCTTAGACTTTAGCGGGGGTAGGGAGACCCAGTACTTC.